A single TCR beta chain is shown here with its context. The sample comes from a study of control samples from healthy donors and cancer patients. Profiling relied on immunoSEQ multiplex PCR, and the TCRdb table lists in-frame clones only, not all of them. The table has 120,000 or so clones, around 89% seen once; the top ten hold less than 4%. Germline CDR1 is KGHDR and CDR2 is SFDVKD. This CDR3 contains 11 residues. V shed 5 bases and J shed 7 bases, with 6 bases lying between them. The sample taken for sequencing was PBMCs. The chain employs TRBV24-1 and TRBJ2-3; the D is unclear. This receptor was obtained from an older woman with lung cancer. This CDR3 reads CATSGEYTQYF. The DNA of the CDR3 is TGTGCCACCAGTGGAGAATATACGCAGTATTTT.